This is a list of T cell receptor beta chains from one sample in a study of blood T cells in healthy people across ages. TCRdb independently ran MiXCR on the 5' RACE reads; one entry per CDR3 protein. Of around 900,000 distinct CDR3 sequences listed, roughly half are singletons. Sequencing input: blood. These receptors originate from a woman aged 60-75 years in good health. CDR3s include the opening cysteine and the closing phenylalanine or tryptophan. The D gene is left open where the match is weak. Not all rows give a size; the values are once, few, many and, for expanded clones, a class.

clone size | J gene | V gene | D gene | CDR3 protein | CDR3 DNA
NA | TRBJ2-5 | TRBV24-1 | NA | CATSSGGTPVQYF | TGTGCCACCAGTAGTGGAGGGACCCCGGTCCAGTACTTC
many | TRBJ2-3 | TRBV4-3 | NA | CASSLDRSRTDTQYF | TGCGCCAGCAGCCTTGACAGGTCCCGCACAGATACGCAGTATTTT
few | TRBJ2-5 | TRBV14 | NA | CASSPRQVWGLETQYF | TGTGCCAGCAGCCCCAGACAGGTTTGGGGGTTGGAGACCCAGTACTTC
NA | TRBJ1-4 | TRBV6-5 | NA | CASSLTGSSNEKLFF | TGTGCCAGCAGTCTTACAGGCTCCTCTAATGAAAAACTGTTTTTT
few | TRBJ2-5 | TRBV7-2 | TRBD2 | CASASGRLTGETQYF | TGTGCCAGCGCTAGCGGGAGGTTAACTGGAGAGACCCAGTACTTC
few | TRBJ2-5 | TRBV5-1 | NA | CASSLELVFETQYF | TGCGCCAGCAGCTTGGAATTGGTGTTTGAGACCCAGTACTTC
NA | TRBJ2-5 | TRBV7-3 | NA | CASSSEPGTIETQYF | TGTGCCAGCAGCTCTGAGCCCGGGACGATAGAGACCCAGTACTTC
few | TRBJ2-7 | TRBV7-9 | NA | CASSLTKHSYEQYF | TGTGCCAGCAGCTTAACGAAACACTCCTACGAGCAGTACTTC
NA | TRBJ2-7 | TRBV5-1 | TRBD2 | CASSQQGTSGSLEQYF | TGCGCCAGCAGTCAACAGGGGACTAGCGGGAGTTTGGAGCAGTACTTC
many | TRBJ2-7 | TRBV12-3/TRBV12-4 | NA | CASSLGGVEQYF | TGTGCCAGCAGTTTAGGAGGGGTCGAGCAGTACTTC
once | TRBJ2-1 | TRBV20-1 | NA | CSARDPAGGAGDEQFF | TGCAGTGCTAGAGATCCCGCGGGCGGGGCTGGGGATGAGCAGTTCTTC
many | TRBJ2-6 | TRBV7-2 | NA | CASTLGVSGANVLTF | TGTGCCAGCACCCTTGGGGTCTCTGGGGCCAACGTCCTGACTTTC
NA | TRBJ2-6 | TRBV20-1 | NA | CRARVSGSYSGANVLTF | TGCAGAGCTAGAGTGAGCGGCAGCTACTCTGGGGCCAACGTCCTGACTTTC
NA | TRBJ2-3 | TRBV7-9 | NA | CASTTRTRASRGTDTQYF | TGTGCCAGCACGACAAGGACCCGGGCCTCCAGGGGCACAGATACGCAGTATTTT
NA | TRBJ1-1 | TRBV12-3/TRBV12-4 | NA | CASRQEGWTEAFF | TGTGCCAGCAGACAAGAGGGGTGGACTGAAGCTTTCTTT
NA | TRBJ2-7 | TRBV5-1 | NA | CASSFGRSGHPNEQYF | TGCGCCAGCAGCTTCGGTAGGAGCGGGCACCCCAATGAGCAGTACTTC
few | TRBJ2-7 | TRBV6-6 | TRBD2 | CASSYGPSGHEQYF | TGTGCCAGCAGTTACGGGCCTAGCGGCCACGAGCAGTACTTC
NA | TRBJ2-7 | TRBV10-3 | NA | CAISESPLPSRYEQYF | TGTGCCATCAGTGAGTCCCCACTACCCAGTCGGTACGAGCAGTACTTC
few | TRBJ2-1 | TRBV6-1 | TRBD2 | CASSLAGISYNEQFF | TGTGCCAGCAGCTTAGCGGGGATCTCCTACAATGAGCAGTTCTTC
NA | TRBJ1-2 | TRBV20-1 | NA | CSARDPPSGYTF | TGCAGTGCTAGAGATCCTCCTTCTGGCTACACCTTC
NA | TRBJ1-2 | TRBV6-5 | NA | CASSRGTLDNYGYTF | TGTGCCAGCAGTCGCGGGACACTTGACAACTATGGCTACACCTTC
NA | TRBJ2-1 | TRBV12-3/TRBV12-4 | NA | CASSKNTGSDEQFF | TGTGCCAGCAGTAAAAATACAGGGTCCGATGAGCAGTTCTTC
NA | TRBJ2-5 | TRBV20-1 | NA | CSQEPGVGETQYF | TGCAGTCAGGAACCCGGGGTGGGAGAGACCCAGTACTTC
NA | TRBJ2-3 | TRBV13 | NA | CASRPMLAARGADTQYF | TGTGCCAGCAGACCAATGTTAGCCGCCAGGGGGGCAGATACGCAGTATTTT
NA | TRBJ2-7 | TRBV6-2/TRBV6-3 | TRBD2 | CASSYRGSGPSYEQYF | TGTGCCAGCAGTTACCGTGGTAGCGGGCCGTCCTACGAGCAGTACTTC
many | TRBJ2-1 | TRBV12-3/TRBV12-4 | NA | CASSRNEQFF | TGTGCCAGCTCCAGGAATGAGCAGTTCTTC
NA | TRBJ2-7 | TRBV27 | NA | CASSFSGGETTYEQYF | TGTGCCAGCAGTTTCAGTGGGGGAGAGACGACCTACGAGCAGTACTTC